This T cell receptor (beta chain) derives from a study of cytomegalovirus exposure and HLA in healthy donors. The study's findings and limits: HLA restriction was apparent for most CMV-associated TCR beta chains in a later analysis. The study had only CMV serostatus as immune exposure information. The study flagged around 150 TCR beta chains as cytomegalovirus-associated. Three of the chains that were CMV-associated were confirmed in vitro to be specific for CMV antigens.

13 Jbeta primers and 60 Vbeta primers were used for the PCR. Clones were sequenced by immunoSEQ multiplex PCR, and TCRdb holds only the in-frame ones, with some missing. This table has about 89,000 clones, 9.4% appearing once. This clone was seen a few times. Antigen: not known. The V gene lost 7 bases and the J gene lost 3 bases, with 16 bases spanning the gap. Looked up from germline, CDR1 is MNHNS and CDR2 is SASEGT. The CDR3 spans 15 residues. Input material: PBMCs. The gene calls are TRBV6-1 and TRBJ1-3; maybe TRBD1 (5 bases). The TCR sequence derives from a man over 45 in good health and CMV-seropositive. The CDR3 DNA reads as TGTGCCAGCACCCCCTCCGGGGGTCTTGGAAACACCATATATTTT. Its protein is CASTPSGGLGNTIYF.